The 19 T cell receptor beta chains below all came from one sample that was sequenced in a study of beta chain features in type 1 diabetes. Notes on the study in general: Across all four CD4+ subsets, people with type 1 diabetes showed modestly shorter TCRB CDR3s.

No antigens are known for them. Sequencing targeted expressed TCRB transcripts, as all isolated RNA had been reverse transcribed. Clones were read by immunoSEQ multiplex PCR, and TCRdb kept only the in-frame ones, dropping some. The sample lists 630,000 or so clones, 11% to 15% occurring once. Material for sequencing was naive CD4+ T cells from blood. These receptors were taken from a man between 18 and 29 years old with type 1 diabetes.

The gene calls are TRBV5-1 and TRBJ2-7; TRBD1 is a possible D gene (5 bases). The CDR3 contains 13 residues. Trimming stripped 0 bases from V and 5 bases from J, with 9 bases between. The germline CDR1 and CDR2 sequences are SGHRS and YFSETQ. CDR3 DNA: TGCGCCAGCAGCTTGGCAGGGTTCCACGAGCAGTACTTC. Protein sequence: CASSLAGFHEQYF.

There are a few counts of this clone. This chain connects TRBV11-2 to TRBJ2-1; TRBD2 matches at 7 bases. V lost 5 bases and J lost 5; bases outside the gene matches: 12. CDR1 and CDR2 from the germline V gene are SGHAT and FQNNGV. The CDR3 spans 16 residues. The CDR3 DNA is TGTGCCAGCAGCCCCTCGCTGACGGGAGGCCACAATGAGCAGTTCTTC. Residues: CASSPSLTGGHNEQFF.

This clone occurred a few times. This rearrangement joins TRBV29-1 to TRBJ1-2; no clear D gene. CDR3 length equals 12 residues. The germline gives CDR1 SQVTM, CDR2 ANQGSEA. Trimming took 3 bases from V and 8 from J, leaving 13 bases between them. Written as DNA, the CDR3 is TGCAGCGTTGAGGGGTCTCCGAGGGGCTACACCTTC. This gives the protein CSVEGSPRGYTF.

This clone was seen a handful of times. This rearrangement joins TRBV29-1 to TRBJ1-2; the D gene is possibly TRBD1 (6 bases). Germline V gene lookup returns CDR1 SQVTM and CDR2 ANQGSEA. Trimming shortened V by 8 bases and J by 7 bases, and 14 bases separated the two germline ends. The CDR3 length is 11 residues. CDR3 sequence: CSLRGQFGYTF. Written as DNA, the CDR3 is TGCAGCCTCAGGGGTCAGTTTGGCTACACCTTC.

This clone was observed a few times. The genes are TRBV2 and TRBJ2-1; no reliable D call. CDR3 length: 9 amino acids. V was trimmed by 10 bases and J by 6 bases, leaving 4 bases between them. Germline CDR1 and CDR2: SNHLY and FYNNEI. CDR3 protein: CAIGNEQFF. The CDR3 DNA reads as TGTGCCATTGGCAATGAGCAGTTCTTC.

The CDR3 protein is CTSRQLAGDRNEQFF. Written as DNA, the CDR3 is TGCACCAGCAGGCAACTAGCGGGAGATCGAAATGAGCAGTTCTTC. The chain joins TRBV1 to TRBJ2-1; TRBD2 reflects the table's D call only, with no check against the DNA. TRBV1 is a documented pseudogene. This CDR3 is built from 15 residues.

The CDR3 DNA sequence: TGTGCCAGCAGCCAGGGGGTAGGACAGGGCAACACTGAAGCTTTCTTT. As protein: CASSQGVGQGNTEAFF. This chain uses TRBV4-2 with TRBJ1-1; TRBD1 matches 8 bases. The CDR3 has 16 amino acids. Germline V CDR1 and CDR2: LGHNA, YNFKEQ. The V segment lost 3 bases and the J segment 2 bases; nucleotides outside the gene matches: 8.

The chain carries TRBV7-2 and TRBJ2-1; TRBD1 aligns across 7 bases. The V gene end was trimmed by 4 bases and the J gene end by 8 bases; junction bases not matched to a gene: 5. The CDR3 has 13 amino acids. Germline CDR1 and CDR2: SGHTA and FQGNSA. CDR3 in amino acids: CASSSDRDDEQFF. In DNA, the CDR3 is TGTGCCAGCAGCTCTGACAGGGACGATGAGCAGTTCTTC.

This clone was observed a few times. The CDR3 reads CASNLGVRDNSPLHF. The CDR3 region has the DNA TGTGCCAGCAACCTGGGCGTCAGGGATAATTCACCCCTCCACTTT. The rearrangement uses TRBV2 and TRBJ1-6, with TRBD1 as a possible D gene (5 bases). This CDR3 is built from 15 residues. The germline V and J ends were trimmed by 7 bases and 5 bases, with 15 bases remaining between them. The germline gives CDR1 SNHLY, CDR2 FYNNEI.

DNA of the CDR3: TGTGCCCGTTTACAACCCCTTAGCACAGATACGCAGTATTTT. Translating gives CARLQPLSTDTQYF. This chain joins TRBV30 and TRBJ2-3; D remains unclear. Deletions cut 8 bases from V and 0 bases from J, with 15 bases between. Germline V gene data show CDR1 as GTSNPN and CDR2 as SVGIG (reference sequence). The CDR3 sequence is 14 residues long.

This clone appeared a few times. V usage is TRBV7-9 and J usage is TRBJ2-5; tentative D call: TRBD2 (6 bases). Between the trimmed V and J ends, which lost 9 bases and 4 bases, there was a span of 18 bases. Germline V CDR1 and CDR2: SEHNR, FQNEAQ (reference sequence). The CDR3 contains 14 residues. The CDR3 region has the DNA TGTGCCAGTCTACAAAACTCGGGACTAGAGACCCAGTACTTC. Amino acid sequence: CASLQNSGLETQYF.

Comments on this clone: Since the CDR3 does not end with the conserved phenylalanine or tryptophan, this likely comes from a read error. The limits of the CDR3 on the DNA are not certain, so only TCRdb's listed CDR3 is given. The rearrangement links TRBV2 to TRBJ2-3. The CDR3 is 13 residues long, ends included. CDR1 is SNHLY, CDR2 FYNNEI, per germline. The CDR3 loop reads CASSETGWFPGFV.

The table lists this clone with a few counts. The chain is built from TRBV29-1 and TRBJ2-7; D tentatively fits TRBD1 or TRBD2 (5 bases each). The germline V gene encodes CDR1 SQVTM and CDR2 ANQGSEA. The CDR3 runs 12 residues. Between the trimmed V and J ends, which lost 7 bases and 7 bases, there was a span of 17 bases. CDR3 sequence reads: CSGRDGRREQYF. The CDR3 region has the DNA TGCAGCGGCCGGGACGGTCGAAGAGAGCAGTACTTC.

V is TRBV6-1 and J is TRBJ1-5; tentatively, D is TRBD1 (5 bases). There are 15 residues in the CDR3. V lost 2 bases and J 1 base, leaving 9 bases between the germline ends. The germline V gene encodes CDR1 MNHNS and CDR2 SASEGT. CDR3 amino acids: CASSELWGSNQPQHF. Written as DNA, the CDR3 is TGTGCCAGCAGTGAACTCTGGGGGAGCAATCAGCCCCAGCATTTT.

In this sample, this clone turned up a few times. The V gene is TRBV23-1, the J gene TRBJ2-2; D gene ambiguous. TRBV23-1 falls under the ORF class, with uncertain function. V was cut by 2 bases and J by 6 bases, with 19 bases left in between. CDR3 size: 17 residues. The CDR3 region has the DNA TGCGCCAGCAGTCAACACATAGGGTCGAAGTGGGCCGGGGAGCTGTTTTTT. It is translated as CASSQHIGSKWAGELFF.

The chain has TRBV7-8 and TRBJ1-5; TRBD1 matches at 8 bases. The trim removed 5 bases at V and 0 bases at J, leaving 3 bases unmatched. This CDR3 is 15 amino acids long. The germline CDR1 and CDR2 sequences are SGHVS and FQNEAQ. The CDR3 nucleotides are TGTGCCAGCAGCCGCGGACAGGGTAGCAATCAGCCCCAGCATTTT. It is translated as CASSRGQGSNQPQHF.

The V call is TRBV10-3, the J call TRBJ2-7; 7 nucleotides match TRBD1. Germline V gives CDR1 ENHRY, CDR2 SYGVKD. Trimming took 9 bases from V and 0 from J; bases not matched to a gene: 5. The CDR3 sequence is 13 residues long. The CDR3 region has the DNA TGTGCCATTGCCGGGACAGACTCCTACGAGCAGTACTTC. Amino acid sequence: CAIAGTDSYEQYF.

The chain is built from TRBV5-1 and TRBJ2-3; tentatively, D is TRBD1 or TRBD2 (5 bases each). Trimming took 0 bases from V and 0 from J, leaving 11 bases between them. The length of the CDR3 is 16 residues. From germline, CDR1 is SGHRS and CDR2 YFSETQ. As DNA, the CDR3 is TGCGCCAGCAGCTTGGTCCATGGGGGAAGCACAGATACGCAGTATTTT. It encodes CASSLVHGGSTDTQYF.

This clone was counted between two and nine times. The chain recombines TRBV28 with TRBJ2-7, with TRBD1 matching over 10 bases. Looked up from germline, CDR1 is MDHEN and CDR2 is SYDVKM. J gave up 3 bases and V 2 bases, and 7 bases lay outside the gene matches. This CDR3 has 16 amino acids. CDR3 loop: CASSLVGQGTYYEQYF. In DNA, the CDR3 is TGTGCCAGCAGTTTAGTGGGACAGGGGACGTACTACGAGCAGTACTTC.